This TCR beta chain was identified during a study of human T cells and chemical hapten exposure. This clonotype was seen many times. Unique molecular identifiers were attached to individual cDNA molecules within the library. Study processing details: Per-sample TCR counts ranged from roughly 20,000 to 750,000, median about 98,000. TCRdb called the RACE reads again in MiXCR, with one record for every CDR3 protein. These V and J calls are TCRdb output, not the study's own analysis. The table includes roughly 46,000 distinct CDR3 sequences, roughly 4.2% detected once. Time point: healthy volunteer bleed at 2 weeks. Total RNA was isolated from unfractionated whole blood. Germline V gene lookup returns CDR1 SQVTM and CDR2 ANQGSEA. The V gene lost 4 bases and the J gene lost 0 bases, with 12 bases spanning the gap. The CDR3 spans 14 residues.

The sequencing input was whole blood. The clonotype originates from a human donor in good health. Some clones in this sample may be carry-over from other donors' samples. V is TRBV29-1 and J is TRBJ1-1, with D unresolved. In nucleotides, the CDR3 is TGCAGCGTTGTTTCCCATCGGATGAACACTGAAGCTTTCTTT. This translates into CSVVSHRMNTEAFF.